This T cell receptor (beta chain) originates from a study of PD-L1 blockade in urothelial cancer. About the research overall: Men with urothelial cancer arising in the bladder made up most of the roughly 29 patients. Patients had undergone 0 to 3 prior chemotherapy regimens. Analysis of blood occurred 3 weeks (second dose) and 6 weeks after treatment start.

Repertoires were generated with immunoSEQ multiplex PCR, while TCRdb's copy carries only in-frame clones and drops some. Of around 110,000 clones in the sample, approximately 90% were seen once. The time point here: peripheral blood 6 weeks after treatment start. Per patient, between 1 and 8 samples were collected at pretreatment and on-treatment time points. The CDR3 spans 18 residues. Per germline, CDR1 WSHSY and CDR2 SAAADI. After removal of 3 bases from V and 2 bases from J, the junction contained 11 bases not matched to a gene. The sequence was obtained from a man in his sixties with urothelial cancer. The sample was PBMCs, taken around atezolizumab (anti-PD-L1) treatment. The chain uses TRBV10-2 and TRBJ1-2; 11 bases align to TRBD1. In DNA form, the CDR3 reads TGCGCCAGCAGTGACCCCCCGGGACAGGGGGTGGAGAACTATGGCTACACCTTC. It is translated as CASSDPPGQGVENYGYTF.